This entry lists 24 T cell receptor beta chains sequenced from one sample in a study of response to subunit inactivated influenza vaccine (dated 2018 in TCRdb). Library prep was done by RT-PCR. Sequencing instrument: Illumina HiSeq 2500. In TCRdb, the public reads were trimmed at Q25 with fastp and aligned with MiXCR, with productive beta chains retained. Entries that share a CDR3 protein sequence are merged under the most common genes and DNA. The sample profile shows over 650,000 distinct CDR3 sequences; around 20% of them were found once. The top ten constitute about a tenth of the sample. Sequenced material: PBMCs from blood, taken about 5 days after vaccination. The receptors here all came from a man over 45 who received an inactivated influenza vaccine. Donor details come from another sample of the same person, matched by shared clones.

There are a few counts of this clonotype. This rearrangement joins TRBV7-2 to TRBJ2-2; the D is unclear. Germline values: CDR1 SGHTA, CDR2 FQGNSA. This CDR3 spans 14 amino acids. V lost 2 bases, J lost 4 bases, and 8 bases lay in between. The CDR3 sequence is CASSLNWSTGELFF. The CDR3 DNA reads as TGTGCCAGCAGCTTAAATTGGAGCACCGGGGAGCTGTTTTTT.

V gene TRBV27 combines with J gene TRBJ2-1; TRBD2 matches 9 bases. Trimming took 5 bases from V and 2 from J; bases not matched to a gene: 4. CDR1 and CDR2 from the germline V gene are MNHEY and SMNVEV (reference sequence). CDR3 length: 15 amino acids. CDR3 residues: CASSHGTSPYNEQFF. The CDR3 DNA reads TGTGCCAGCAGTCACGGGACTAGCCCCTACAATGAGCAGTTCTTC.

This chain joins TRBV27 and TRBJ2-7; D unresolved. Germline V CDR1 and CDR2: MNHEY, SMNVEV (reference sequence). The CDR3 runs 15 residues. V dropped 3 bases and J dropped 4 bases, with 16 bases sitting between them. DNA of the CDR3: TGTGCCAGCAGTTTGGGCAGCCGAGCTCCTTACGAGCAGTACTTC. The encoded protein is CASSLGSRAPYEQYF.

V and J are TRBV6-2 or TRBV6-3 and TRBJ1-1; D ambiguous. Germline CDR1 and CDR2: MNHEY and SVGEGT. Trimming removed 10 bases at V and 0 bases at J, with 9 bases between. The CDR3 extends over 12 amino acids. CDR3 amino acids: CATRRMNTEAFF. The CDR3 DNA reads TGTGCCACCCGGCGTATGAACACTGAAGCTTTCTTT.

This clonotype has a count of ten or more. The chain links TRBV12-3 or TRBV12-4 to TRBJ1-2; 7 nucleotides agree with TRBD1. The junction had 1 base not matched to a gene; V was cut back by 2 bases and J by 4 bases. The CDR3 is 13 residues long. The CDR3 loop reads CASSLPGGYGYTF. The CDR3 DNA is TGTGCCAGCAGTTTACCAGGGGGCTATGGCTACACCTTC.

The CDR3 coding sequence is TGTGCCAGCAGCGATCAGGGGAGCACTGAAGCTTTCTTT. Its protein is CASSDQGSTEAFF. The chain combines TRBV9 with TRBJ1-1, with D maybe TRBD1 (6 bases). The CDR3 totals 13 residues. With 3 bases removed from V and 4 bases from J, the gap between germline ends came to 10 bases. Germline CDR1 is SGDLS and CDR2 is YYNGEE. Complete variable domain (other parts from reference TRBV9 and TRBJ1-1): DSGVTQTPKHLITATGQRVTLRCSPRSGDLSVYWYQQSLDQGLQFLIQYYNGEERAKGNILERFSAQQFPDLHSELNLSSLELGDSALYFCASSDQGSTEAFFGQGTRLTVV.

This clonotype was counted ten times or more. Here the CDR3 DNA reads TGCGCCAGCAGAAACCCTAGCACAGATACGCAGTATTTT. This encodes CASRNPSTDTQYF. V and J are TRBV5-1 and TRBJ2-3; D remains unclear. The CDR3 is 13 amino acids. Trimming took 5 bases from V and 0 from J, leaving 7 bases between them. In germline, CDR1 is SGHRS, CDR2 YFSETQ.

The rearrangement links TRBV4-3 to TRBJ2-3, with 9 positions matching TRBD2. Germline-derived CDR1 and CDR2 are LGHNA and YSLEER. With 0 bases clipped from V and 4 bases from J, the junction kept 8 bases outside the gene matches. The CDR3 sequence is 17 residues long. The CDR3 coding sequence is TGCGCCAGCAGCCAAGAACCCCCTAGCGGGGTCTCAGATACGCAGTATTTT. The encoded protein is CASSQEPPSGVSDTQYF.

This clonotype was seen a handful of times. This chain joins TRBV2 and TRBJ2-1, with TRBD2 identical over 8 bases. The CDR3 sequence is 17 residues long. Trimming removed 6 bases from V and 7 bases from J; junction bases left unmatched: 17. Germline V gene lookup returns CDR1 SNHLY and CDR2 FYNNEI. CDR3 sequence reads: CASSEVPSGSGRNEQFF. CDR3 DNA: TGTGCCAGCAGCGAGGTCCCCAGCGGGAGCGGGAGAAATGAGCAGTTCTTC. Full variable domain (remainder filled in from reference TRBV2 and TRBJ2-1): EPEVTQTPSHQVTQMGQEVILRCVPISNHLYFYWYRQILGQKVEFLVSFYNNEISEKSEIFDDQFSVERPDGSNFTLKIRSTKLEDSAMYFCASSEVPSGSGRNEQFFGPGTRLTVL.

This clonotype occurred a few times. CDR3 sequence reads: CASSQEGAGRGTQYF. The CDR3 bases are TGCGCCAGCAGCCAAGAAGGAGCAGGCCGAGGAACCCAGTACTTC. The chain couples TRBV4-1 to TRBJ2-5; no clear D gene. Between the trimmed V and J ends, which lost 0 bases and 8 bases, there was a span of 16 bases. The CDR3 sequence is 15 residues long. Germline V gene sequence: CDR1 MGHRA, CDR2 YSYEKL.

This clonotype was observed a handful of times. The rearrangement links TRBV5-1 to TRBJ2-7; D possibly corresponds to TRBD1 (6 bases). Per germline, CDR1 SGHRS and CDR2 YFSETQ. The ends were cut back, 4 bases at V and 11 bases at J, with 13 bases in the middle. This CDR3 contains 11 residues. CDR3 DNA sequence: TGCGCCAGCAGCAAGGACAGCCGAGAGTACTTC. Amino acids: CASSKDSREYF.

The chain employs TRBV15 and TRBJ2-5; D may match TRBD1 or TRBD2 (7 bases each). Trimming stripped 7 bases from V and 5 bases from J, with 14 bases between. This CDR3 is 13 amino acids long. Looked up from germline, CDR1 is LNHNV and CDR2 is YYDKDF (reference sequence). In nucleotides, the CDR3 is TGTGCCACCAATAGTCAGGGGGGGGAGACCCAGTACTTC. Translated: CATNSQGGETQYF.

This clonotype turned up a few times. The chain joins TRBV14 to TRBJ2-7, with no clear D. The CDR3 is made up of 13 amino acids. Per the germline V gene, CDR1 is SGHDN and CDR2 is FVKESK. V was trimmed by 1 base and J by 5 bases, leaving 9 bases between them. CDR3 protein: CASSQGSWHEQYF. As DNA, the CDR3 is TGTGCCAGCAGCCAAGGGAGTTGGCACGAGCAGTACTTC.

The chain is built from TRBV20-1 and TRBJ1-2; tentatively, D is TRBD1 (6 bases). The V end lost 5 bases, the J end lost 0 bases, and 13 bases lay between the germline ends. The CDR3 contains 14 residues. Per the germline V gene, CDR1 is DFQATT and CDR2 is SNEGSKA (reference sequence). The CDR3 nucleotides read TGCAGTGCTTCATCAGGGGTGGCTAACTATGGCTACACCTTC. This translates into CSASSGVANYGYTF.

The rearrangement uses TRBV5-1 and TRBJ2-3; D possibly corresponds to TRBD2 (6 bases). The germline V gene encodes CDR1 SGHRS and CDR2 YFSETQ. The CDR3 covers 14 residues. Trimming left V 5 bases short and J 6 bases short, with 16 bases between. This CDR3 is CASRSTSLPDTQYF. CDR3 nucleotides: TGCGCCAGCAGATCCACTAGCCTTCCCGATACGCAGTATTTT.

CDR3 loop: CASSLESGFNQPQHF. CDR3 DNA sequence: TGTGCCAGCAGTTTAGAGTCAGGGTTCAATCAGCCCCAGCATTTT. The chain joins TRBV12-3 or TRBV12-4 to TRBJ1-5; TRBD1 might be the D (5 bases). V lost 1 base and J 3 bases, leaving 10 bases between the germline ends. The CDR3 extends over 15 amino acids.

This clonotype was counted between two and nine times. V usage is TRBV20-1 and J usage is TRBJ2-7, with D perhaps matching TRBD1 or TRBD2 (6 bases each). The CDR3 is made up of 12 amino acids. Between the trimmed V and J ends, which lost 7 bases and 4 bases, there was a span of 14 bases. Germline V CDR1 and CDR2: DFQATT, SNEGSKA (reference sequence). The CDR3 protein is CSVNTGAYEQYF. CDR3 bases: TGCAGTGTTAATACGGGGGCTTACGAGCAGTACTTC.

This clonotype has ten or more counts. The chain couples TRBV10-3 to TRBJ2-5; perhaps TRBD2 as D (6 bases). This CDR3 contains 13 residues. Germline CDR1 reads ENHRY; CDR2 reads SYGVKD. V lost 10 bases and J lost 5, with 17 bases in between. In nucleotides, the CDR3 is TGTGCCACCCGAGGTGGCGGGATGGAGACCCAGTACTTC. Its translation: CATRGGGMETQYF.

The table lists this clonotype with a few counts. This sequence joins TRBV12-3 or TRBV12-4 and TRBJ2-7; D not certain. This CDR3 is 13 amino acids long. Deletions cut 3 bases from V and 2 bases from J, with 8 bases between. The DNA for the CDR3 is TGTGCCAGCAGTTTGTGGCAGACCTACGAGCAGTACTTC. Its translation: CASSLWQTYEQYF.

The rearrangement joins TRBV15 to TRBJ2-3, with 13 bases fitting TRBD2. Trimming removed 0 bases from V and 0 bases from J; junction bases left unmatched: 9. Looked up from germline, CDR1 is LNHNV and CDR2 is YYDKDF (reference sequence). The CDR3 has 20 residues. This CDR3 is CATSRDPTSGRYSSTDTQYF. Here the CDR3 DNA reads TGTGCCACCAGCAGAGATCCGACTAGCGGGAGGTACTCTAGCACAGATACGCAGTATTTT.

The chain joins TRBV4-1 to TRBJ1-2; 9 nucleotides agree with TRBD1. CDR1 and CDR2 from the germline V gene are MGHRA and YSYEKL. CDR3 length: 14 amino acids. After removal of 8 bases from V and 4 bases from J, the junction contained 8 bases not matched to a gene. CDR3 nucleotide sequence: TGCGCCAGCTGGAGCCTACAGGGGGCCTATGGCTACACCTTC. This sequence encodes CASWSLQGAYGYTF.

The rearrangement links TRBV29-1 to TRBJ2-7; 7 bases agree with TRBD2. This CDR3 has 17 residues. With 1 base clipped from V and 0 bases from J, the junction kept 12 bases outside the gene matches. Germline V gene sequence: CDR1 SQVTM, CDR2 ANQGSEA. CDR3 bases: TGCAGCGTTGAAGTTTGGGCTGTCGGGGGGTCCTCCTACGAGCAGTACTTC. This sequence encodes CSVEVWAVGGSSYEQYF.

A few counts support this clonotype. The CDR3 loop is CSVVRVLNTEAFF. The DNA of the CDR3 is TGCAGCGTTGTAAGGGTCCTGAACACTGAAGCTTTCTTT. The chain employs TRBV29-1 and TRBJ1-1; D is unresolved. V shed 4 bases and J shed 0 bases, with 9 bases lying between them. Germline assignment: CDR1 SQVTM and CDR2 ANQGSEA. This CDR3 region has 13 residues.

This chain joins TRBV4-2 and TRBJ2-7, with D perhaps TRBD1 (5 bases). This CDR3 spans 14 amino acids. Between the trimmed V and J ends, which lost 0 bases and 7 bases, there was a span of 13 bases. From germline, CDR1 is LGHNA and CDR2 YNFKEQ. CDR3 nucleotides: TGTGCCAGCAGCCAAGATCTAGGGGCACGGGAGCAGTACTTC. Encoded protein: CASSQDLGAREQYF.